The present TCR beta chain was sequenced within a study of glioma-infiltrating T cells after dendritic cell vaccination. Turning to the study itself: Patients received autologous tumor lysate-pulsed dendritic cell vaccination between about 2003 and 2012.

This sample's time point: after dendritic cell vaccination, including at tumor progression/relapse. No glioblastoma patient carried an isocitrate dehydrogenase mutation. The primer mix had 60 V beta and 13 J beta primers. Produced via immunoSEQ multiplex PCR; TCRdb's table is partial and in-frame only. The sample consists of some 60,000 clones, roughly four fifths of them appearing once. This TCR derives from a human donor with glioblastoma. Sequences were derived from blood, sampled after dendritic cell vaccination.

Written as DNA, the CDR3 is TGCGCCAGCAGCTTGTCGCCTAGCGGGGGGGCCGCGGGCGAGCAGTACTTC. It translates to CASSLSPSGGAAGEQYF. The chain has TRBV5-1 and TRBJ2-7, with 12 nucleotides matching TRBD2. V lost 1 base, J lost 6 bases, and 11 bases stayed unmatched. Looked up from germline, CDR1 is SGHRS and CDR2 is YFSETQ. There are 17 residues in the CDR3.